The clone carrying this T cell receptor (beta chain) has a count of ten or more. Its antigen is undetermined. This entry belongs to a study of CD8 T cells in ankylosing spondylitis. Whole-study results and caveats: Typical of ankylosing spondylitis blood, it appeared, was a TCR beta motif of fewer than ten highly homologous variants.

TCRdb ran MiXCR on the 5' RACE reads and lists one entry per CDR3 protein. The sample has about 840,000 distinct CDR3 sequences; approximately 12% are singletons. The CDR3 is made up of 13 amino acids. Trimming left V 5 bases short and J 6 bases short, with 13 bases between. The germline V gene encodes CDR1 DFQATT and CDR2 SNEGSKA (reference sequence). Source material: blood, either unsorted or a sorted T cell fraction (not recorded which). The clonotype originates from a male donor with ankylosing spondylitis. The rearrangement links TRBV20-1 to TRBJ1-4; D is perhaps TRBD1 (6 bases). CDR3 sequence (DNA): TGCAGTGCTCGCGGGACACAAGATGAAAAACTGTTTTTT. Its protein product is CSARGTQDEKLFF.